The clone carrying this T cell receptor beta chain was counted ten times or more. Its antigen is currently unknown. The CDR3 consists of 14 residues. In germline, CDR1 is SGHTA, CDR2 FQGTGA. Deletions cut 3 bases from V and 4 bases from J, with 11 bases between. The source of the sample is a study of CD8 T cells in ankylosing spondylitis. Points from the study as a whole: Reportedly, significant enrichment of disease-linked clones occurred in matched ankylosing spondylitis synovial fluid. There was a TCR beta motif, made of several highly homologous variants, that appeared characteristic of ankylosing spondylitis blood.

TCRdb called the 5' RACE reads again in MiXCR, with one record for every CDR3 protein. The data contain about 35,000 distinct CDR3 sequences, approximately 10% of them singletons. J is TRBJ2-3 and V is TRBV7-3; a weak D match, TRBD2 (6 bases). This receptor was identified in a male donor with ankylosing spondylitis or in good health (not recorded which). The specimen was blood, either unsorted or a sorted T cell fraction (not recorded which). CDR3 residues: CASSFTGGSDTQYF. CDR3 DNA: TGTGCCAGCAGCTTTACCGGAGGGTCAGATACGCAGTATTTT.